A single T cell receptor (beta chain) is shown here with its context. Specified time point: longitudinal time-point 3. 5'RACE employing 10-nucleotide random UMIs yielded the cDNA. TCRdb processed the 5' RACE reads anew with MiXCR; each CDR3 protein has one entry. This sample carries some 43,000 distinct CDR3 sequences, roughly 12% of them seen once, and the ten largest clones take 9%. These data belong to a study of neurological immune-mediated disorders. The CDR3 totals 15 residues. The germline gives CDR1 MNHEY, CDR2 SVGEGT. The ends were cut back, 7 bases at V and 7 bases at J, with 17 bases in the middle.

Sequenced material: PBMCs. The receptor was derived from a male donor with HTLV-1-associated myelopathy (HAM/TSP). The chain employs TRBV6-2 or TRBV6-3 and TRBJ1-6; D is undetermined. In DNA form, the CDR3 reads TGTGCCAGCATCCGCGGGCACCAGCTCAATTCACCCCTCCACTTT. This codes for CASIRGHQLNSPLHF.